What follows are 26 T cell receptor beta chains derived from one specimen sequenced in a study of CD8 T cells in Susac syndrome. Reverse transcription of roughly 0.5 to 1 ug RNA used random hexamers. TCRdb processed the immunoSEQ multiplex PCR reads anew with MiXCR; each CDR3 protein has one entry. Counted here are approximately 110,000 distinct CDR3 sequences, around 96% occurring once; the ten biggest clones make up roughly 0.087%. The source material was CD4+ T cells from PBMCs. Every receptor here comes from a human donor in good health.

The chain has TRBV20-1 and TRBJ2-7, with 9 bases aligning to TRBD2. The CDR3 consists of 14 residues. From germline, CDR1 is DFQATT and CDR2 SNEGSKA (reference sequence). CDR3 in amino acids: CSSSLLAGRDEQYF. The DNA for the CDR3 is TGCAGCTCCTCTCTACTAGCGGGTAGGGACGAGCAGTACTTC.

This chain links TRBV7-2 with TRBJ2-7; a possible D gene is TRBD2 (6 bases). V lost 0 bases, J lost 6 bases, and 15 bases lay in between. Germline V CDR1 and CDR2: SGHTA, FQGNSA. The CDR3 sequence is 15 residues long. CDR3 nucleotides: TGTGCCAGCAGCTTAGCGGGAGGCTCCCTCGGCGAGCAGTACTTC. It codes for CASSLAGGSLGEQYF.

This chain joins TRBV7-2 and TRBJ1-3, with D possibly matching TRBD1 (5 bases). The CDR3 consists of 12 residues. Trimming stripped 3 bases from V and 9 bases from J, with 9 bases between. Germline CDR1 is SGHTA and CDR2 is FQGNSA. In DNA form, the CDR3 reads TGTGCCAGCAGCTTTTCGCAGGGCACCATATATTTT. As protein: CASSFSQGTIYF. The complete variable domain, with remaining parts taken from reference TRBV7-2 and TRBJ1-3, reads GAGVSQSPSNKVTEKGKDVELRCDPISGHTALYWYRQSLGQGLEFLIYFQGNSAPDKSGLPSDRFSAERTGGSVSTLTIQRTQQEDSAVYLCASSFSQGTIYFGEGSWLTVV.

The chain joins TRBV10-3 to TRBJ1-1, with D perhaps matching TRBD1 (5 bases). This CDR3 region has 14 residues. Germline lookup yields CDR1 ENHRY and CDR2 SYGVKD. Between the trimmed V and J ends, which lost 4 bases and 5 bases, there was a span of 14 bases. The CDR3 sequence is CAISVGAGGTEAFF. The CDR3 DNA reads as TGTGCCATCAGTGTCGGGGCTGGGGGGACTGAAGCTTTCTTT.

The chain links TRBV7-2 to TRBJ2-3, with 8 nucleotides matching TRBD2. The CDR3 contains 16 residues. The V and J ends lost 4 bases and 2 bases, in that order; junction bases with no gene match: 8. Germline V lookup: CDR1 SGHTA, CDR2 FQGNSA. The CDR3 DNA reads TGTGCCAGCAGCTACCTTAGCGGGACGGCCACAGATACGCAGTATTTT. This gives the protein CASSYLSGTATDTQYF.

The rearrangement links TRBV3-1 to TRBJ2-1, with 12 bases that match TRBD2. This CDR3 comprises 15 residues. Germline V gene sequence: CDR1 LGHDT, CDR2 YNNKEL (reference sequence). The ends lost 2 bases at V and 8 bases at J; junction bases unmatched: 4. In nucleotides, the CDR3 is TGTGCCAGCAGCCAAATGGGACTAGCGGGCGATGAGCAGTTCTTC. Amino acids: CASSQMGLAGDEQFF.

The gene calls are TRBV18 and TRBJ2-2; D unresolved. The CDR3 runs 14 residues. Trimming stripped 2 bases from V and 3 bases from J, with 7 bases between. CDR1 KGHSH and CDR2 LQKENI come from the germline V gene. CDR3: CASSPERDTGELFF. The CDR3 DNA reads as TGTGCCAGCTCACCAGAACGGGACACCGGGGAGCTGTTTTTT.

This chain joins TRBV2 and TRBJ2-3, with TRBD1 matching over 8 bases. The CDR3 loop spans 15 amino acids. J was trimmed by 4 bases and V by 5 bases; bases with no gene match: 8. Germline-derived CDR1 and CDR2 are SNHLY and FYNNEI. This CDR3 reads CASSPRGHDADTQYF. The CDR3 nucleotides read TGTGCCAGCAGTCCCAGGGGGCATGATGCAGATACGCAGTATTTT.

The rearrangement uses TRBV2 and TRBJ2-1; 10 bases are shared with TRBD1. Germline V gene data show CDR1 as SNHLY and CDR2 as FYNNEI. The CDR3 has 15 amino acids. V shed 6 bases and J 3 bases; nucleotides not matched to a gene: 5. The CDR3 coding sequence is TGTGCCAGCAGGCCCGGACAGGGGGGCTACAATGAGCAGTTCTTC. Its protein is CASRPGQGGYNEQFF. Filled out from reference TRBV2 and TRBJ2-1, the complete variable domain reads EPEVTQTPSHQVTQMGQEVILRCVPISNHLYFYWYRQILGQKVEFLVSFYNNEISEKSEIFDDQFSVERPDGSNFTLKIRSTKLEDSAMYFCASRPGQGGYNEQFFGPGTRLTVL.

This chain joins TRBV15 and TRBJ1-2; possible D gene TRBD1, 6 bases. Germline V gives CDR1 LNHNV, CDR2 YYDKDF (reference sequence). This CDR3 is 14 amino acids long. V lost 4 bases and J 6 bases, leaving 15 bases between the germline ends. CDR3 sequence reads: CATSTRGGENGYTF. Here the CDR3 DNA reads TGTGCCACCAGCACCCGGGGGGGCGAGAATGGCTACACCTTC.

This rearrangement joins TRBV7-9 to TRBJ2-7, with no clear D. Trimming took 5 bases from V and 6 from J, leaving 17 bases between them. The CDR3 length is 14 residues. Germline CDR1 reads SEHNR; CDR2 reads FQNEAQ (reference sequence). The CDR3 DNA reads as TGTGCCAGCAGCAACCGACAAGGGTCGGGCGAGCAGTACTTC. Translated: CASSNRQGSGEQYF.

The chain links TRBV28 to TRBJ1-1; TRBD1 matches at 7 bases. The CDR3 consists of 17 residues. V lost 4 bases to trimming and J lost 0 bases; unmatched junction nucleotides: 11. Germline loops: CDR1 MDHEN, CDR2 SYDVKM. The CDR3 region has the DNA TGTGCCAGCAGTTCCCCAGGGGACAGCAGCATGAACACTGAAGCTTTCTTT. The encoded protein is CASSSPGDSSMNTEAFF.

CDR3 in amino acids: CASTTGTGGYEQYF. CDR3 sequence (DNA): TGTGCCAGCACCACAGGGACAGGGGGCTACGAGCAGTACTTC. This chain joins TRBV6-6 and TRBJ2-7, with 11 positions matching TRBD1. CDR3 length: 14 residues. The junction had 5 bases not matched to a gene; V was cut back by 7 bases and J by 3 bases. In germline, CDR1 is MNHNY, CDR2 SVGAGI (reference sequence).

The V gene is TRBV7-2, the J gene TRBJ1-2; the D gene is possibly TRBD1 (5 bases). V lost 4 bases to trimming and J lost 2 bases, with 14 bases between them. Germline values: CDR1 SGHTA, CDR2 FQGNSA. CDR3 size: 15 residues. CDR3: CASSSSPGPNYGYTF. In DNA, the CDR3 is TGTGCCAGCAGCTCCTCTCCAGGGCCCAACTATGGCTACACCTTC.

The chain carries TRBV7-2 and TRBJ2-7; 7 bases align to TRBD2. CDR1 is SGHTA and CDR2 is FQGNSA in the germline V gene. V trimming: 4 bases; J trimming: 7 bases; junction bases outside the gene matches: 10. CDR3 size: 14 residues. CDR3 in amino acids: CASSSLFAGVEQYF. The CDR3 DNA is TGTGCCAGCAGCTCCCTCTTTGCGGGAGTAGAGCAGTACTTC.

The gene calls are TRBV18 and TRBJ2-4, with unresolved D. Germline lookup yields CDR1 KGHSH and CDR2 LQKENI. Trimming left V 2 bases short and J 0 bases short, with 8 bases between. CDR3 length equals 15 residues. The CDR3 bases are TGTGCCAGCTCACCAACCCCTCTAGCCAAAAACATTCAGTACTTC. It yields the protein CASSPTPLAKNIQYF. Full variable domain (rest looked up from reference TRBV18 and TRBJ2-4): NAGVMQNPRHLVRRRGQEARLRCSPMKGHSHVYWYRQLPEEGLKFMVYLQKENIIDESGMPKERFSAEFPKEGPSILRIQQVVRGDSAAYFCASSPTPLAKNIQYFGAGTRLSVL.

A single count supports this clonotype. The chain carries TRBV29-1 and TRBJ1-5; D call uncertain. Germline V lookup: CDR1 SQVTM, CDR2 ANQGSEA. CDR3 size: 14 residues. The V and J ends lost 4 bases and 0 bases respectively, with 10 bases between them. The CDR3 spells CSVVTGYSNQPQHF. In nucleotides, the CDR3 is TGCAGCGTTGTCACCGGTTATAGCAATCAGCCCCAGCATTTT. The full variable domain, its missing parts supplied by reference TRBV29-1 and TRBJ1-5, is SAVISQKPSRDICQRGTSLTIQCQVDSQVTMMFWYRQQPGQSLTLIATANQGSEATYESGFVIDKFPISRPNLTFSTLTVSNMSPEDSSIYLCSVVTGYSNQPQHFGDGTRLSIL.

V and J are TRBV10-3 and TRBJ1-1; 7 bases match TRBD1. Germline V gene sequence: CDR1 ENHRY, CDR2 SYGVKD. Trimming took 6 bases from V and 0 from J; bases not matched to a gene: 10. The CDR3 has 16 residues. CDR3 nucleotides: TGTGCCATCAGCCAGACAGGGAGTGTTCTGAACACTGAAGCTTTCTTT. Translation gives CAISQTGSVLNTEAFF.

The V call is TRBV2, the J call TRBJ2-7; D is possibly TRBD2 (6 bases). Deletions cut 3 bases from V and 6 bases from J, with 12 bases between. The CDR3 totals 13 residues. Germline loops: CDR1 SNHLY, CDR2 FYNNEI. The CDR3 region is CASSEAEAGEQYF. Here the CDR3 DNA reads TGTGCCAGCAGTGAGGCCGAAGCGGGCGAGCAGTACTTC.

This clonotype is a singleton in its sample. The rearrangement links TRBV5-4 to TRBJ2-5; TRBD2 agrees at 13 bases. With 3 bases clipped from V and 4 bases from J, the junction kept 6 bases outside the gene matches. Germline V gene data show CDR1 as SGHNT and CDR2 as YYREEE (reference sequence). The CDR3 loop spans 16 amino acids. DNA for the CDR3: TGTGCCAGCAGCTCGCGGACTAGCGGGAGTCTAGAGACCCAGTACTTC. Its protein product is CASSSRTSGSLETQYF.

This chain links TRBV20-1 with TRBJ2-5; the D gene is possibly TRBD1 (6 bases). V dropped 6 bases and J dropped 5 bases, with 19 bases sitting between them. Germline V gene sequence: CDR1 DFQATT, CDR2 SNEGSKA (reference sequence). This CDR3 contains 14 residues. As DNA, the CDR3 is TGCAGTGCCACGACTCAGGGGCGCCGGGAGACCCAGTACTTC. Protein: CSATTQGRRETQYF.

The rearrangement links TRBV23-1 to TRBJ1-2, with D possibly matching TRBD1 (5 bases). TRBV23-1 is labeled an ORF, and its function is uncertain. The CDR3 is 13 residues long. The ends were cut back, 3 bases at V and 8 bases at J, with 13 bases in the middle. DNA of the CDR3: TGCGCCAGCAGTCACCAGGGTACTTGCGGCTACACCTTC. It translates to CASSHQGTCGYTF.

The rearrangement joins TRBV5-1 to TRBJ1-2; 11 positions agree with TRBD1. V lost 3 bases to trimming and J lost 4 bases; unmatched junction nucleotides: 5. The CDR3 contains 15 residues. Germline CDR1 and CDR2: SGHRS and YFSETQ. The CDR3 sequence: CASSYSGTGGYGYTF. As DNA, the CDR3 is TGCGCCAGCAGCTATTCCGGGACAGGGGGCTATGGCTACACCTTC.

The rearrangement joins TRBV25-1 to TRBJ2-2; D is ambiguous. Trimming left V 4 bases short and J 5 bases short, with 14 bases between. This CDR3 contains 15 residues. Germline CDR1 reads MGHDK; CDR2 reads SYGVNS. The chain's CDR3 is CASSATRDWTGELFF. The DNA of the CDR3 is TGTGCCAGCAGTGCCACCCGAGACTGGACCGGGGAGCTGTTTTTT. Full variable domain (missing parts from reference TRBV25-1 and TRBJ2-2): EADIYQTPRYLVIGTGKKITLECSQTMGHDKMYWYQQDPGMELHLIHYSYGVNSTEKGDLSSESTVSRIRTEHFPLTLESARPSHTSQYLCASSATRDWTGELFFGEGSRLTVL.

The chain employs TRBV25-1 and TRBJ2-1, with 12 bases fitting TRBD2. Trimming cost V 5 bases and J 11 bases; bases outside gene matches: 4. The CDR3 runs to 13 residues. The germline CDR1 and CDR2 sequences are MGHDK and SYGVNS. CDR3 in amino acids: CASSPGLAGQQFF. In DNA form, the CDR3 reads TGTGCCAGCAGTCCCGGACTAGCGGGACAGCAGTTCTTC.

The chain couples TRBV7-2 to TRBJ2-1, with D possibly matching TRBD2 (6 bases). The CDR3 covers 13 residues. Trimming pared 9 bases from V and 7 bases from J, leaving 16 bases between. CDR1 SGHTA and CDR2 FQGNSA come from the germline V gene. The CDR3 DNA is TGTGCCAGAGACCAGGAGGGGTGGAATGAGCAGTTCTTC. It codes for CARDQEGWNEQFF.